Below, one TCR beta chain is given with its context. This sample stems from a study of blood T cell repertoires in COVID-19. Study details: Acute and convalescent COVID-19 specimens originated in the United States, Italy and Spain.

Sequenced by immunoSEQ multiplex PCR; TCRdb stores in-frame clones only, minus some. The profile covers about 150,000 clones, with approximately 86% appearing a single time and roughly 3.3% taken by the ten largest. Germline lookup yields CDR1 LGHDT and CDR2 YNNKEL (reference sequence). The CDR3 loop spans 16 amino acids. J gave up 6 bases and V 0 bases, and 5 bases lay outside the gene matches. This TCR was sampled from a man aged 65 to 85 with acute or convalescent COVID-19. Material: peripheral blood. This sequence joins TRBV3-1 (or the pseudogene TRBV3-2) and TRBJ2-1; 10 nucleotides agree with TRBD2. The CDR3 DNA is TGTGCCAGCAGCCAAGACAGGGCTAGCGGGAGCAATGAGCAGTTCTTC. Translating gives CASSQDRASGSNEQFF.